This entry features one T cell receptor beta chain sequence. There is no known antigen for this receptor. Nothing much larger sits one base from this clone, and base qualities are not available. This entry comes from a study of immune cell composition in non-small cell lung cancer (dated by TCRdb to the late 2010s). General notes on the study: To assign histologic subtype, which was mostly lung adenocarcinoma or squamous cell carcinoma, H&E was combined with p63, CK5, Napsin A and TTF-1 immunohistochemistry. TCR-beta sequencing from Adaptive Biotechnologies was done on over 31 paired sets of NSCLC tumour and non-adjacent lung specimens and on roughly 24 tumour-only specimens. For supplementary cohort #1, made up of over 8 lung adenocarcinoma cases, paired tumour/lung TCR-beta sequencing was done and TIL populations were generated so that tumour reactivity could be assessed. A handful of tumour specimens that had TCR-beta data belonged to rare histological subtypes and were left out of the subtype comparisons.

Findings and caveats that apply to the study as a whole: Only around ten cases were included in the reactivity cohort, and sequence sharing between tumour-reactive clones and the dominant in vivo tumour-associated clones was not shown. Nearly half of NSCLC cases had tumour-associated clones >0.5%, found in less than 40% of adenocarcinomas compared with 75% to 80% of squamous carcinomas. Top 10 clone scores and productive clonality were significantly higher in lung squamous cell carcinoma than in lung adenocarcinoma tumours. In around ten adenocarcinoma cases, a strong correlation was found between maximal tumour-associated clone frequency and TIL tumour reactivity, whereas no such correlation was found between overall clonality and TIL tumour reactivity. Smoking pack-years did not significantly correlate with tumour TCR-beta clonality.

Frozen aliquots of unsorted single-cell suspensions were used for genomic DNA extraction with the QIAamp DNA kit. The tumour samples consisted of surgically resected non-small cell lung cancer tissue. Tissues were received within 2 hours of resection and processed immediately into single-cell suspensions. Tissue was mechanically dissociated and enzymatically digested with DNase I, collagenase I and hyaluronidase for approximately 31 minutes at 37 °C, then filtered and RBC-lysed. CDR1 SGHRS and CDR2 YFSETQ are derived from the germline V gene. The cysteine opens and the phenylalanine closes a CDR3 of 16 amino acids. The DNA shown is the 48-base CDR3, in frame from base 1. V lost 0 bases and J lost 7 bases, and the count of bases not matched to a germline gene is 8. A two-step multiplex PCR was used to amplify TCR-beta CDR3 regions from genomic DNA, and Illumina-compatible adaptors were added in the second step. As a commercial immunoSEQ service, TCR-beta immunosequencing was carried out on an Illumina platform. The study's own analysis went as follows. Repertoires were described by productive clonality and by Top 10 Clones, which is the percentage of T-cell templates coming from the ten most frequent sequences. Values of productive clonality ranged from 0 to 1, with a monoclonal population indicated by a value of 1. Tumour-associated clones were defined as sequences comprising at least 0.1% of tumour T-cell templates but absent from matched non-adjacent lung, identified via log10 scatter plots. Analyses were done in GraphPad Prism7 and R, with Student's t-tests for two-group comparisons, ANOVA for stages, and linear regression for relationships. As stored in TCRdb, this immuneACCESS dataset retains in-frame rearrangements with V and J assigned. A fraction of the clones does not appear; measured against another copy, unresolved V genes explain less than half of the discrepancy, and the remainder lacks a known reason. V and J calls and clone size are copied from that table; D and trimming were computed from the DNA. For this sample the table gives about 3,200 clones, of which about three quarters were detected only once. Of the sample, less than 4.5% falls within the top ten clones.

The TCR sequence derives from a human donor with non-small cell lung cancer. The chain is encoded by TRBV5-1 joined to TRBJ2-1; a stretch of 9 junction bases matches TRBD2. The sequenced sample was lung tumor tissue. The bases read TGCGCCAGCAGCTTGGTCTCTAGCGGGGAAAGGAATGAGCAGTTCTTC. Its protein is CASSLVSSGERNEQFF.